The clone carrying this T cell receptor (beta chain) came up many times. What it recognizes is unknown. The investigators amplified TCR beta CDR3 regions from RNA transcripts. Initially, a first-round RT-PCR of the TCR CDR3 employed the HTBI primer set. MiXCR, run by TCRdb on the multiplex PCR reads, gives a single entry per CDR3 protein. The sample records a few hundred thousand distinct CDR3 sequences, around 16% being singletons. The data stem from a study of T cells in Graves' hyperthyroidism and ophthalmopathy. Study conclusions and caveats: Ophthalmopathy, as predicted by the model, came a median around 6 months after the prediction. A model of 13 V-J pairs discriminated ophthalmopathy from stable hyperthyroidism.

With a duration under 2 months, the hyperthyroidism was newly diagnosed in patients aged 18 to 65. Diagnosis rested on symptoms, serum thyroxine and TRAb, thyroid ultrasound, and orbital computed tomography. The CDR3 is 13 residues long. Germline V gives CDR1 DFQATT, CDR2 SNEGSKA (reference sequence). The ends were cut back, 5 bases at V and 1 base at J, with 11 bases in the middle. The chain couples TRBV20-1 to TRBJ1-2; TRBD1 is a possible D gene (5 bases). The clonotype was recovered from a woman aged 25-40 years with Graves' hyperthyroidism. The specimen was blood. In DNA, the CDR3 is TGCAGTGCTCCGGACATGTTTAACTATGGCTACACCTTC. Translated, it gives CSAPDMFNYGYTF.